One T cell receptor (beta chain) is described in this entry. Trimming removed 4 bases at V and 5 bases at J, with 14 bases between. The CDR3 loop spans 14 amino acids. Germline V lookup: CDR1 MNHNS, CDR2 SASEGT. The sample is drawn from a study of cytomegalovirus exposure and HLA in healthy donors. PCR employed 60 Vbeta and 13 Jbeta primers. TCRdb keeps only in-frame clones here, not all; method: immunoSEQ multiplex PCR. The table includes 150,000 to 200,000 clones, approximately 82% detected once. The chain couples TRBV6-1 to TRBJ1-2; D unclear. Sequenced material: PBMCs. This TCR was recovered from a woman under 30 in good health and CMV-seropositive. The chain's CDR3 is CASSGRLYPYGYTF. CDR3 sequence (DNA): TGTGCCAGCAGTGGTCGACTTTATCCTTATGGCTACACCTTC.